This TCR beta chain was documented in a study of cytomegalovirus exposure and HLA in healthy donors (dated by TCRdb to the late 2010s). Background on the whole study: According to an earlier analysis of 587 of the donors, some 180 million T cells yielded 100 million or so unique TCR beta sequences and about 300 Gb of sequence data. The genetic ancestry cluster associated with self-reported Caucasian donors included roughly four fifths of the approximately 430 genotyped donors. A later genetic analysis used genome-wide SNP genotypes for about three fifths of the 666 donors, treating that subset as a discovery cohort. Along with the approximately 700-subject first cohort, a separate validation cohort of over 90 different subjects was used. The number of donors typed differed by locus, with about 629-630 for A, B, C, DRB1 and DQB1, roughly 520 for DQA1, about 610 for DPA1, and 400 to 490 for DPB1. The study was designed to test whether signatures of past pathogen exposure could be identified by cataloging public T cell receptors. Rather than using new phenotypic data, the later analysis identified candidate immune exposures from TCR beta sequences and from how often those sequences occurred across donors. An early release that covered some 640 HLA-typed donors contained approximately 300 gigabases of sequencing data and some 87 million unique TCR sequences. To study patterns of TCR occurrence, a later analysis re-analyzed previously published TCR beta repertoires from 700 or so donors and added high-resolution HLA genotyping. To decide whether each TCR beta V gene segment behaved as functional or pseudogenic, an earlier analysis of some 600 of the donors relied on high-throughput TCR beta sequencing. Among some 400 genotyped donors of the cohort, an average of about 240,000 unique TCR beta nucleotide sequences was sequenced per donor, of which roughly 18% were non-productive. The study combined high-throughput TCR immunosequencing, statistical association of individual TCRs with disease status, and machine learning to predict cytomegalovirus infection status. All discovery cohort repertoires had been generated on a single sequencing platform. Because of strong linkage in the cohort, roughly five DR-DQ haplotypes were treated as single units for association and clustering. Donor age, sex, ethnicity and CMV serostatus were collected together with the repertoire data. Class I and class II HLA loci were covered by the typing at four-digit resolution. Using immunosequencing, the study profiled T cell repertoires from about 650 subjects and related those repertoires to cytomegalovirus serostatus.

What the authors observed across the whole study: When HLA alleles, especially DR and DQ, strongly co-occurred, attributing TCR associations to individual alleles was difficult. The earlier analysis of about 600 of the donors excluded roughly 17 rarely observed V segments, including chromosome 9 orphons, because counts were too low. Correlated functional status among segregating V segments might be attributable to linkage disequilibrium, but an unknown experimental factor could not be ruled out. In the study, about 150 TCR beta chains were listed as associated with cytomegalovirus. This cohort had only TCR beta chains sequenced, and the lack of alpha or paired-chain data limited which features could be detected. The authors suggested that the approach could potentially be extended to other disease states and immunological phenotypes. Broadly in line with IMGT annotations, most TCR beta V segments showed up in productive rearrangements about 87% or about 30% of the time in an earlier analysis of under 700 of the donors. According to a later analysis, TCR association rates differed among HLA loci, with DRB1 alleles showing the most associated TCRs and HLA-C alleles showing the fewest. In a later analysis, several top co-occurrence clusters were reported to appear linked to parvovirus B19, influenza, CMV and Epstein-Barr virus. CMV serostatus was the only immune exposure information available for the cohort. A cluster of highly shared sequence variants was judged likely to be a technical artifact of the sequencing pipeline. In a later genetic analysis, a missense DCLRE1C variant was associated with V-gene and J-gene trimming of TCR beta chains, and the association was replicated in an independent cohort. Because some donors lacked HLA typing at each locus, the association tests relied only on the typed subset. A later analysis found that HLA-associated TCR beta chains were more clonally expanded and had lower generation probabilities than equally common non-associated chains. According to a later genetic analysis, donors in an Asian-associated ancestry cluster had fewer N-insertions in productive TCRs than the approximately 710-donor mean. Most TCR sequences were observed very rarely across donors, whereas some public TCRs were present in many individuals. A further reported finding was that TCR beta sequences accurately predicted the HLA-A and HLA-B alleles for most subjects in the first cohort. Three of the identified cytomegalovirus-associated TCR beta chains were confirmed in vitro to be specific for cytomegalovirus antigens. Most CMV-associated TCR beta chains appeared to be HLA-restricted in a later analysis, and the HLA associations seemed to be driven largely by CMV exposure. Some IMGT-functional V segments, including TRBV6-2 and TRBV6-3, could not be told apart with the 87-base-pair reads, so those segments were excluded. The presence/absence analyses assumed that sequencing depth was roughly uniform across donors, and that assumption may not be true. Cytomegalovirus status was reported to be diagnosed by the classifier with high specificity and sensitivity in both the original and validation cohorts. At a false discovery rate of 0.05, a later analysis linked roughly 17,000 TCR beta sequences to specific HLA alleles.

The germline ends are 9 bases apart after V is trimmed by 7 bases and J by 6 bases. The CDR3 runs 12 amino acids, cysteine and phenylalanine included. The CDR3 DNA has 36 bases and is translated from base 1. CDR1 and CDR2, per the germline V gene, are MNHEY and SVGAGI. The library was built by means of the immunoSEQ multiplex PCR assay. A mixture of 60 forward primers for TCR Vbeta segments and 13 reverse primers for TCR Jbeta segments was used in the multiplex PCR. The CDR3 region of rearranged TCR beta genes was amplified from genomic DNA with a multiplex PCR assay. The amplified TCR beta libraries were sequenced on the Illumina HiSeq System as 87-base-pair reads. The paper's data handling went like this. A later analysis tallied 75 million to 95 million unique TCR beta chains across the 610 or so repertoires, and around 12 million of those chains were shared by two or more donors. Raw reads were error-corrected and collapsed into unique sequences with a nearest-neighbor algorithm that merged closely related sequences to remove PCR and sequencing errors. V, D and J gene segments were assigned by aligning CDR3 sequences to IMGT reference sequences. For a sequence to be retained, at least a six-nucleotide match to both a V gene segment and a J gene segment was required. Rearrangements were classified as productive when the CDR3 lacked stop codons and remained in frame with V and J, and all other rearrangements were classified as non-productive. Following IMGT convention, CDR3 was defined as the stretch from the second conserved V-encoded cysteine up to the conserved J-encoded phenylalanine. Sequences without an unambiguous match to a single V gene segment were excluded from the earlier analysis of about 600 of the donors. An earlier analysis of 550 to 650 of the donors classified V segments as functional when productive rearrangements were above 56.7% and as segregating when the standard deviation between donors was above 5%. To diagnose cytomegalovirus status from the catalog of TCR beta chain sequences, a statistical classification framework was built. V and J gene assignment, in a later analysis, came from comparing TCR nucleotide sequences with IMGT/GENE-DB human TR gene sequences. Using the TCRdist pipeline, a later analysis assigned CDR3 sequences along with most-parsimonious VDJ recombination scenarios. A later analysis defined each TCR beta chain by its CDR3 amino acid sequence plus V-gene family, and excluded reads lacking a unique V-gene family. To address suspected cross-contamination and a sequencing artifact, a later analysis removed 592 highly shared, low-generation-probability nucleotide sequences. For each public chain, a later analysis derived a clonal expansion index from normalized ranks of inferred template counts within each repertoire. A later analysis computed generation probabilities with a VDJ recombination model fitted to out-of-frame rearrangements, and checked the results against IGoR. A later analysis scored TCR-TCR, TCR-HLA and TCR-CMV co-occurrence with hypergeometric tests, applying a repertoire-size bias correction to TCR pairs. To estimate false discovery rates, a later analysis permuted the HLA or CMV assignments 20 times. In a later analysis, co-occurring TCRs were grouped using DBSCAN, and TCRdist sequence similarity was added for clustering within HLA-allele-positive subsets. Repertoires with fewer than 30,000 or more than 120,000 public chains, plus five repertoires with anomalous nucleotide sharing, were excluded from co-occurrence clustering. This is the immuneACCESS table as TCRdb keeps it, with only in-frame sequences that have V and J called. A part of the clones is gone; compared with another copy, unresolved V genes explain less than half, and the rest is unexplained. That table supplies the V and J calls and clone size; D and trimming were determined from the DNA. In this sample the table shows some 140,000 clones, 66% of which occur a single time. Around 1.6% of the sample lies in the top ten.

The cohort consisted of 600 to 750 healthy bone marrow donors. Cohort members were all nominally healthy when sampled, although unrecorded immune exposures were likely present. Of the 600 or so cohort members, about 270 had a positive CMV serostatus and 350 to 450 had a negative one, while no CMV serostatus was recorded for the donor. A peripheral blood sample was collected from each donor, and TCR beta sequencing was performed on peripheral blood mononuclear cells. The Qiagen DNeasy Blood Extraction Kit was used to extract genomic DNA from the blood cell samples. As concerns this clone: The specificity of this receptor is unknown. No much larger clonotype is one base removed from it; base qualities were not supplied.

This TCR came from a human donor in good health. Recombination joined TRBV6-5 with TRBJ2-2; a tentative D match to TRBD1 spans 5 bases. The sequenced sample was PBMCs. The DNA is TGTGCCAGCACCAAAGGGGCCGGGGAGCTGTTTTTT. Its product reads: CASTKGAGELFF.